Below, one TCR beta chain is given with its context. This sample stems from a study of early T cells in non-severe SARS-CoV-2 infection. Unique molecular identifier tags were affixed to discrete cDNA molecules. TCRdb reprocessed the 5' RACE reads via MiXCR and lists one record per CDR3 protein. The sample contains some 96,000 distinct CDR3 sequences, about 15% of which appear only once. Sequenced: whole blood. The source of this sequence is an adult who was a healthcare worker with PCR-confirmed SARS-CoV-2 infection or an uninfected control (not recorded which).

In DNA form, the CDR3 reads TGTGCCAGCAGCCCCACGGGACAGGTGGGGGACACTGAAGCTTTCTTT. Protein product: CASSPTGQVGDTEAFF. This chain uses TRBV14 with TRBJ1-1; 8 bases align to TRBD1. The V and J ends lost 4 bases and 3 bases, in that order; junction bases with no gene match: 10. The V gene's germline CDR1 is SGHDN and CDR2 FVKESK. The length of the CDR3 is 16 residues.